Shown below are 13 T cell receptor beta chains from a single sample sequenced in a study of blood T cells in healthy people across ages. A sample-barcoded 5' primer and a J-beta primer mix were used in a second PCR of roughly 6 to 12 cycles. MiXCR, applied by TCRdb to the 5' RACE reads, yields one record per CDR3 protein. This table has about 650,000 distinct CDR3 sequences, about 32% appearing once. The source material was blood. The receptors originated from a woman older than 75 in good health.

This clonotype was detected only a few times. The gene calls are TRBV6-1 and TRBJ1-2, with 9 bases fitting TRBD1. The length of the CDR3 is 14 residues. CDR1 and CDR2 (germline): MNHNS, SASEGT. V lost 2 bases and J lost 8; bases outside the gene matches: 6. The CDR3: CASSEPMDRGGYTF. The CDR3 DNA is TGTGCCAGCAGTGAACCTATGGACAGGGGAGGCTACACCTTC.

This clonotype was seen many times. The chain carries TRBV5-5 and TRBJ2-7; 10 bases are shared with TRBD2. Unmatched junction bases numbered 6, after V lost 0 bases and J lost 3 bases. In germline, CDR1 is SGHKS, CDR2 YYEKEE (reference sequence). The CDR3 contains 16 residues. CDR3: CASSLVPSGGYYEQYF. The CDR3 nucleotides read TGTGCCAGCAGCTTGGTTCCTAGCGGGGGATACTACGAGCAGTACTTC.

In its sample, this clonotype was seen many times. The genes are TRBV29-1 and TRBJ1-2; no firm D call. The CDR3 is 8 residues long. CDR1 and CDR2 (germline): SQVTM, ANQGSEA. The ends were cut back, 6 bases at V and 7 bases at J, with 3 bases in the middle. The CDR3, as DNA: TGCAGCGTCTCTGGCTACACCTTC. It yields the protein CSVSGYTF.

A word on this clonotype: The conserved phenylalanine or tryptophan normally closing the CDR3 is absent here, so this likely arose from a read error. V usage is TRBV9 and J usage is TRBJ2-1, with TRBD2 matching over 13 bases. V lost 4 bases to trimming and J lost 7 bases; unmatched junction nucleotides: 11. Germline V CDR1 and CDR2: SGDLS, YYNGEE. CDR3 length: 17 residues. In DNA, the CDR3 is TGTGCCAGCAGCCCCGGGACTAGCGGGGATAAGGGGAATGAGCAGTTCGTC. Its protein product is CASSPGTSGDKGNEQFV.

The table lists this clonotype with many counts. The chain couples TRBV15 to TRBJ2-1, with 10 nucleotides matching TRBD1. V lost 3 bases, J lost 7 bases, and 0 bases stayed unmatched. Germline V gene data show CDR1 as LNHNV and CDR2 as YYDKDF (reference sequence). This CDR3 region has 13 residues. CDR3 DNA: TGTGCCACCAGCAGGGACAGGGGGAATGAGCAGTTCTTC. It translates to CATSRDRGNEQFF.

This clonotype occurred a few times. The chain employs TRBV7-9 and TRBJ1-6, with 9 bases lining up with TRBD1. CDR3 length: 14 amino acids. V lost 5 bases to trimming and J lost 7 bases; unmatched junction nucleotides: 3. Germline V CDR1 and CDR2: SEHNR, FQNEAQ (reference sequence). The CDR3 DNA reads TGTGCCAGCAGCCATGGGACAGGGAATTCACCCCTCCACTTT. This encodes CASSHGTGNSPLHF.

For this clonotype: A much bigger clone sits one base away, suggesting this may be a read error. This chain uses TRBV3-1 with TRBJ2-1; tentative D call: TRBD1 (6 bases). This CDR3 region has 15 residues. The V end lost 4 bases, the J end lost 6 bases, and 16 bases lay between the germline ends. Germline CDR1 LGHDT, CDR2 YNNKEL (reference sequence). CDR3: CASSPPGVICNEQFF. The DNA for the CDR3 is TGTGCCAGCAGCCCGCCAGGGGTCATTTGCAATGAGCAGTTCTTC.

The chain joins TRBV20-1 to TRBJ1-1, with D unclear. Germline V lookup: CDR1 DFQATT, CDR2 SNEGSKA (reference sequence). The V end was cut by 7 bases, the J end by 0 bases, with 12 bases between. The CDR3 runs 13 residues. CDR3 region: CSVSTGLNTEAFF. Here the CDR3 DNA reads TGCAGTGTATCTACGGGGTTGAACACTGAAGCTTTCTTT.

The chain combines TRBV30 with TRBJ1-5; D possibly corresponds to TRBD1 (6 bases). V shed 3 bases and J shed 7 bases, with 19 bases lying between them. Germline lookup yields CDR1 GTSNPN and CDR2 SVGIG (reference sequence). This CDR3 has 15 residues. In DNA, the CDR3 is TGTGCCTGGAGGGGGGCCGGGGATATCAGGCAGCCCCAGCATTTT. Residues: CAWRGAGDIRQPQHF.

This clonotype was counted ten times or more. V is TRBV10-3 and J is TRBJ1-2; D possibly corresponds to TRBD1 (5 bases). The germline V and J ends were trimmed by 0 bases and 7 bases, with 9 bases remaining between them. The germline CDR1 and CDR2 sequences are ENHRY and SYGVKD. The CDR3 has 13 residues. The chain's CDR3 is CAISESTAGGYTF. The CDR3 DNA is TGTGCCATCAGTGAGTCGACAGCGGGTGGCTACACCTTC.

The table lists this clonotype with many counts. J is TRBJ1-5 and V is TRBV20-1, with 10 nucleotides matching TRBD1. Trimming removed 0 bases from V and 7 bases from J; junction bases left unmatched: 6. Germline loops: CDR1 DFQATT, CDR2 SNEGSKA (reference sequence). This CDR3 has 15 residues. Here the CDR3 DNA reads TGCAGTGCTAGAGATCGGGGACAGGGGCTACAGCCCCAGCATTTT. This codes for CSARDRGQGLQPQHF.

This clonotype occurred many times. This chain uses TRBV20-1 with TRBJ2-5; D is perhaps TRBD2 (6 bases). Trimming shortened V by 0 bases and J by 5 bases, and 16 bases separated the two germline ends. CDR1 is DFQATT and CDR2 is SNEGSKA in the germline V gene (reference sequence). The CDR3 length is 15 residues. CDR3 sequence reads: CSARDTSGGWETQYF. As DNA, the CDR3 is TGCAGTGCTAGAGATACCTCCGGGGGATGGGAGACCCAGTACTTC.

This clonotype was seen at least ten times. V and J are TRBV7-2 and TRBJ2-3, with D unresolved. The germline V gene has CDR1 SGHTA and CDR2 FQGNSA. V was clipped by 3 bases and J by 2 bases, with 12 bases between them. This CDR3 has 15 residues. The CDR3 coding sequence is TGTGCCAGCAGCTTCGGGCGGACCAACACAGATACGCAGTATTTT. Protein product: CASSFGRTNTDTQYF.